The 17 T cell receptor beta chains below all came from one sample that was sequenced in a study of radiotherapy plus CTLA-4 blockade in lung cancer. Repertoires were generated with immunoSEQ multiplex PCR, while TCRdb's copy carries only in-frame clones and drops some. This sample yields some 71,000 clones, of which approximately 79% are seen a single time; about 15% belongs to the top ten. This sample comprised peripheral blood, obtained from a patient treated with radiotherapy plus ipilimumab. The receptors were sampled from a human donor with non-small cell lung cancer whose response to radiotherapy plus ipilimumab could not be evaluated. Some clones in this sample may be carry-over from other donors' samples.

This chain joins TRBV7-9 and TRBJ1-5; tentative D call: TRBD1 (5 bases). The length of the CDR3 is 14 residues. V was pared by 7 bases and J by 9 bases, with 19 bases between. The germline CDR1 and CDR2 sequences are SEHNR and FQNEAQ (reference sequence). CDR3 sequence reads: CASTGGDSYGPQHF. The DNA of the CDR3 is TGTGCCAGCACCGGAGGGGACTCCTATGGGCCCCAGCATTTT.

This clone has just a few counts. J is TRBJ1-2 and V is TRBV6-6; possibly TRBD1 for D (5 bases). The germline V gene has CDR1 MNHNY and CDR2 SVGAGI (reference sequence). This CDR3 is 13 amino acids long. Between the trimmed V and J ends, which lost 5 bases and 0 bases, there was a span of 7 bases. The CDR3 coding sequence is TGTGCCAGCAGTCTACAGGCTAACTATGGCTACACCTTC. It codes for CASSLQANYGYTF.

The chain joins TRBV10-3 to TRBJ2-7; no firm D call. The CDR3 is made up of 13 amino acids. Germline CDR1 reads ENHRY; CDR2 reads SYGVKD. Trimming cost V 2 bases and J 2 bases, with 7 bases left between them. The CDR3 nucleotides read TGTGCCATCAGTGAGGGCAGCGCCTACGAGCAGTACTTC. Translated, it gives CAISEGSAYEQYF.

This sequence joins TRBV6-5 and TRBJ1-2, with D possibly being TRBD1 (6 bases). The CDR3 runs to 12 residues. With 7 bases removed from V and 7 bases from J, the gap between germline ends came to 13 bases. Germline V lookup: CDR1 MNHEY, CDR2 SVGAGI. The CDR3 bases are TGTGCCAGCACCAGAGCCAGGGGTGGCTACACCTTC. Protein: CASTRARGGYTF.

The gene calls are TRBV28 and TRBJ1-5, with 11 bases identical to TRBD1. V gave up 6 bases and J gave up 7 bases; unmatched junction bases: 8. The CDR3 length is 15 residues. Germline CDR1 reads MDHEN; CDR2 reads SYDVKM. CDR3 nucleotides: TGTGCCAGCAGATCCCGGGACAGGGGGGGGCAGCCCCAGCATTTT. Translation gives CASRSRDRGGQPQHF.

CDR3 nucleotides: TGTGCCAGCAGAGGGACAGGGGGGGCCTACGAGCAGTACTTC. Translated: CASRGTGGAYEQYF. The genes are TRBV6-1 and TRBJ2-7; 11 nucleotides line up with TRBD1. Germline loops: CDR1 MNHNS, CDR2 SASEGT. This CDR3 contains 14 residues. Germline trimming cut 6 bases from V and 2 bases from J; bases unmatched to any gene: 3.

This clone showed up just once. V is TRBV4-2 and J is TRBJ1-2; a weak D match, TRBD1 (5 bases). This CDR3 has 15 residues. V was trimmed by 3 bases and J by 0 bases, leaving 11 bases between them. CDR1 is LGHNA and CDR2 is YNFKEQ in the germline V gene. This chain's CDR3 is CASSQQGGSNYGYTF. DNA of the CDR3: TGTGCCAGCAGCCAGCAGGGTGGTTCTAACTATGGCTACACCTTC.

CDR3 sequence reads: CASSETGQTHYGYTF. Here the CDR3 DNA reads TGTGCCAGCAGTGAAACGGGACAGACTCACTATGGCTACACCTTC. This sequence joins TRBV6-1 and TRBJ1-2; 7 nucleotides agree with TRBD1. Germline V CDR1 and CDR2: MNHNS, SASEGT. With V trimmed by 2 bases and J by 3 bases, 6 bases remained unmatched. This CDR3 spans 15 amino acids.

The genes are TRBV18 and TRBJ1-6, with D maybe TRBD1 (5 bases). This CDR3 is built from 18 residues. In germline, CDR1 is KGHSH, CDR2 LQKENI. Trimming took off 1 base at V and 6 bases at J, with 19 bases between the two ends. CDR3 DNA: TGTGCCAGCTCACCACGAAAGGTGGGGGGAACTACTAATTCACCCCTCCACTTT. The encoded protein is CASSPRKVGGTTNSPLHF.

This clone was observed a handful of times. The chain combines TRBV6-1 with TRBJ1-6; D not resolved. The germline V and J ends were trimmed by 4 bases and 0 bases, with 10 bases remaining between them. The CDR3 length is 16 residues. The germline CDR1 and CDR2 sequences are MNHNS and SASEGT. CDR3 sequence: CASSAKKLSYNSPLHF. In nucleotides, the CDR3 is TGTGCCAGCAGTGCAAAAAAACTCTCCTATAATTCACCCCTCCACTTT.

The chain couples TRBV28 to TRBJ1-1, with TRBD1 as a possible D gene (6 bases). Germline CDR1 reads MDHEN; CDR2 reads SYDVKM. V lost 5 bases and J lost 7, with 11 bases in between. The CDR3 is 12 amino acids. The chain's CDR3 is CASSISTGEAFF. CDR3 nucleotides: TGTGCCAGCAGTATTTCGACAGGTGAAGCTTTCTTT.

Points on this clone: Its ends do not fully match the called genes, so a read error is possible. The chain joins TRBV28 to TRBJ1-2; perhaps TRBD1 as D (6 bases). Germline V gives CDR1 MDHEN, CDR2 SYDVKM. This CDR3 comprises 12 residues. CDR3 in amino acids: CAGVRGGRLLIF. In DNA, the CDR3 is TGTGCCGGGGTACGGGGGGGCAGGCTTTTAATCTTC.

The J gene is TRBJ2-7, the V gene TRBV6-6; possible D gene TRBD2, 7 bases. The CDR3 runs 16 residues. V was shortened by 2 bases and J by 1 base, with 15 bases between the two germline ends. The V gene's germline CDR1 is MNHNY and CDR2 SVGAGI (reference sequence). The CDR3: CASSYPTRGPSYEQYF. The CDR3 DNA reads as TGTGCCAGCAGTTACCCGACGCGGGGGCCGTCCTACGAGCAGTACTTC.

The chain has TRBV7-3 and TRBJ2-5; the D is unclear. V dropped 2 bases and J dropped 6 bases, with 13 bases sitting between them. The CDR3 consists of 14 residues. Looked up from germline, CDR1 is SGHTA and CDR2 is FQGTGA. The CDR3 nucleotides are TGTGCCAGCAGCTTAGGAATCGGTGGGCAGACCCAGTACTTC. Encoded protein: CASSLGIGGQTQYF.

This sequence joins TRBV6-5 and TRBJ1-2, with TRBD1 matching over 8 bases. This CDR3 has 15 residues. V lost 2 bases and J lost 2; bases outside the gene matches: 4. CDR1 MNHEY and CDR2 SVGAGI come from the germline V gene. The CDR3, as DNA: TGTGCCAGCAGTTACGCCCGACAGGGGAACTATGGCTACACCTTC. Translation: CASSYARQGNYGYTF.

The chain carries TRBV6-1 and TRBJ2-7; unclear D gene. The V and J ends lost 2 bases and 4 bases respectively, with 18 bases between them. Germline V gene sequence: CDR1 MNHNS, CDR2 SASEGT. CDR3 length: 16 amino acids. CDR3 DNA: TGTGCCAGCAGTGAAAGCGAGACGGCCATAAAATACGAGCAGTACTTC. It encodes CASSESETAIKYEQYF.

This sequence joins TRBV19 and TRBJ2-2, with D uncertain. Trimming took off 2 bases at V and 2 bases at J, with 15 bases between the two ends. This CDR3 contains 17 residues. Germline lookup yields CDR1 LNHDA and CDR2 SQIVND (reference sequence). In nucleotides, the CDR3 is TGTGCCAGTAGTATACAGTATCCGACTCCCAACACCGGGGAGCTGTTTTTT. Residues: CASSIQYPTPNTGELFF.